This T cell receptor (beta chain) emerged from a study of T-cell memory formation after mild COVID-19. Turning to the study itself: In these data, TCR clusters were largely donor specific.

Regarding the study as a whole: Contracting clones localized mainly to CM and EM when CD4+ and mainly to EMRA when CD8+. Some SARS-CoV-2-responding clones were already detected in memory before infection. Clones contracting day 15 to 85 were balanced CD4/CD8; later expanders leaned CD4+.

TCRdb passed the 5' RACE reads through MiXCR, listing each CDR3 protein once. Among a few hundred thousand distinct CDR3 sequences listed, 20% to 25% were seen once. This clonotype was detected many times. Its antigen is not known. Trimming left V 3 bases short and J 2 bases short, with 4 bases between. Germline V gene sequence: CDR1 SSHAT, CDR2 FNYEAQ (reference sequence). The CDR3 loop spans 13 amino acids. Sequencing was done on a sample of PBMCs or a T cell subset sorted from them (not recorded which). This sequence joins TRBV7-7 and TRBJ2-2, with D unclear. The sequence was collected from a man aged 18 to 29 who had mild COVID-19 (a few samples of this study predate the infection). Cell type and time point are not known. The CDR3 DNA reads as TGTGCCAGCAGCTTTGCAAACACCGGGGAGCTGTTTTTT. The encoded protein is CASSFANTGELFF.